This is a list of T cell receptor beta chains from one sample in a study of blood T cell repertoires in COVID-19. Data came from immunoSEQ multiplex PCR; TCRdb stores just in-frame clones and leaves some out. This sample has 200,000 to 250,000 clones, with roughly 79% found just once. The sequenced sample consisted of peripheral blood. The receptors were sampled from a woman older than 75 with acute or convalescent COVID-19. Each CDR3 is given with its conserved first and last residue. Fields, in order: clone size, V gene, J gene, D gene, CDR3 protein, CDR3 DNA. The D gene is left open where the match is weak. The size field is filled for only some rows; it gives once, few, many or a size class.

-	TRBV28	TRBJ1-5	TRBD1	CASRYIQGAQHF	TGTGCCAGCAGATACATACAGGGGGCCCAGCATTTT
few	TRBV5-1	TRBJ2-1	-	CASSSLEGDNEQFF	TGCGCCAGCAGCTCGCTTGAGGGTGACAATGAGCAGTTCTTC
once	TRBV19	TRBJ2-1	TRBD2	CASSRTSGGAYEQFF	TGTGCCAGTAGTAGAACTAGCGGGGGGGCTTATGAGCAGTTCTTC
few	TRBV6-5	TRBJ1-2	TRBD1	CASSINRGGGYGYTF	TGTGCCAGCAGTATTAACAGGGGTGGCGGCTATGGCTACACCTTC
-	TRBV7-6	TRBJ1-2	-	CASSVVATGLGYGYTF	TGTGCCAGCAGCGTGGTGGCTACAGGTCTTGGCTATGGCTACACCTTC
-	TRBV19	TRBJ2-1	-	CASSTQLTGGEQFF	TGTGCCAGTAGCACCCAGCTTACCGGGGGAGAGCAGTTCTTC
-	TRBV3-1/TRBV3-2	TRBJ2-5	TRBD2	CASSQRTSGGGETQYF	TGTGCCAGCAGCCAAAGGACTAGCGGGGGTGGAGAGACCCAGTACTTC
-	TRBV5-6	TRBJ1-1	-	CASSLAPVLSVTEAFF	TGTGCCAGCAGCTTGGCCCCCGTCCTGTCTGTCACTGAAGCTTTCTTT
-	TRBV11-3	TRBJ2-5	TRBD1	CASSFTGEETQYF	TGTGCCAGCAGCTTTACAGGGGAAGAGACCCAGTACTTC
-	TRBV7-2	TRBJ1-5	-	CATTVSNQPQHF	TGTGCCACTACCGTGAGCAATCAGCCCCAGCATTTT
-	TRBV18	TRBJ2-5	-	CASSLASQETQYF	TGTGCCAGCTCACTAGCGTCCCAAGAGACCCAGTACTTC
-	TRBV6-5	TRBJ2-3	TRBD2	CASRRKRGPTDTQYF	TGTGCCAGCCGACGTAAGCGGGGGCCCACAGATACGCAGTATTTT
-	TRBV29-1	TRBJ1-2	-	CSVERTNNYGYTF	TGCAGCGTTGAAAGGACAAATAACTATGGCTACACCTTC
-	TRBV10-2	TRBJ1-1	-	CASSEGAGENTEAFF	TGCGCCAGCAGTGAGGGTGCAGGGGAAAACACTGAAGCTTTCTTT
-	TRBV19	TRBJ2-2	TRBD2	CASSPGLAPGLFF	TGTGCCAGTAGTCCAGGACTAGCGCCCGGGCTGTTTTTT
-	TRBV5-1	TRBJ2-3	TRBD2	CASRRTSGGDTQYF	TGCGCCAGCAGAAGGACTAGCGGGGGGGATACGCAGTATTTT
few	TRBV28	TRBJ1-1	-	CASSLRGGEAFF	TGTGCCAGCAGTTTACGCGGCGGAGAAGCTTTCTTT
-	TRBV3-1/TRBV3-2	TRBJ1-3	-	CASSPSVARSSGNTIYF	TGTGCCAGCAGCCCGTCCGTCGCCCGGAGCTCTGGAAACACCATATATTTT
-	TRBV6-1	TRBJ2-7	TRBD2	CASSEREGPYEQYF	TGTGCCAGCAGTGAGCGGGAGGGGCCCTACGAGCAGTACTTC
-	TRBV9	TRBJ2-7	-	CASSVEGGRSSYEQYF	TGTGCCAGCAGCGTAGAAGGGGGTAGGAGCTCCTACGAGCAGTACTTC
-	TRBV11-2	TRBJ1-6	-	CASSANRVSPLHF	TGTGCCAGCAGCGCAAACAGGGTATCACCCCTCCACTTT
-	TRBV12-5	TRBJ2-3	-	CASGLREGAGTDTQYF	TGTGCTAGTGGTCTCCGGGAGGGGGCAGGCACAGATACGCAGTATTTT
once	TRBV9	TRBJ2-1	-	CASSVVDRLGEQFF	TGTGCCAGCAGCGTAGTGGATCGACTCGGTGAGCAGTTCTTC
-	TRBV28	TRBJ1-2	-	CASSLAATARGYTF	TGTGCCAGCAGTTTAGCGGCGACAGCTCGTGGCTACACCTTC